Listed here are 31 T cell receptor beta chains from one sample, sequenced in a study of shared clonotypes between healthy human individuals. Sequencing was performed with immunoSEQ multiplex PCR; in TCRdb, only in-frame clones are kept and a portion is missing. Of about 2.3 million clones listed, approximately 93% were seen once; the top ten hold 0.39%. The sample was naive CD4+ T cells from PBMCs. Subset reported: CD45RA+ positively selected. These TCRs come from a man between 18 and 35 years old in good health. Some clones in this sample may be carry-over from other donors' samples.

The chain couples TRBV5-1 to TRBJ1-6, with 9 bases matching TRBD1. This CDR3 is 16 amino acids long. The germline V gene has CDR1 SGHRS and CDR2 YFSETQ. The trim removed 4 bases at V and 9 bases at J, leaving 11 bases unmatched. The CDR3 DNA sequence: TGCGCCAGCAGCCCGGCGGGACAGGGAATTAGTTCACCCCTCCACTTT. Its translation: CASSPAGQGISSPLHF.

V usage is TRBV7-8 and J usage is TRBJ1-4; TRBD1 might be the D (6 bases). Germline loops: CDR1 SGHVS, CDR2 FQNEAQ. The ends were cut back, 6 bases at V and 8 bases at J, with 19 bases in the middle. This CDR3 comprises 15 residues. CDR3 region: CASSETGAAGEKLFF. CDR3 coding DNA: TGTGCCAGCAGTGAGACAGGCGCCGCGGGGGAAAAACTGTTTTTT.

The chain carries TRBV7-3 and TRBJ2-1, with 14 bases matching TRBD2. V shed 4 bases, J shed 12 bases, and the junction held 5 bases outside the gene matches. The CDR3 sequence is 14 residues long. Germline V gene lookup returns CDR1 SGHTA and CDR2 FQGTGA. The CDR3 DNA follows: TGTGCCAGCAGCTCGGGGACTAGCGGGAGTTTGCAGTTCTTC. Protein: CASSSGTSGSLQFF. The full variable domain, rest sourced from reference TRBV7-3 and TRBJ2-1, is GAGVSQTPSNKVTEKGKYVELRCDPISGHTALYWYRQSLGQGPEFLIYFQGTGAADDSGLPNDRFFAVRPEGSVSTLKIQRTERGDSAVYLCASSSGTSGSLQFFGPGTRLTVL.

This CDR3 reads CASSLAGTGAGNTIYF. CDR3 nucleotide sequence: TGTGCCAGCAGCTTGGCGGGGACAGGAGCCGGAAACACCATATATTTT. V is TRBV5-6 and J is TRBJ1-3; 8 positions match TRBD1. V trimming: 0 bases; J trimming: 4 bases; junction bases outside the gene matches: 6. Looked up from germline, CDR1 is SGHDT and CDR2 is YYEEEE. The CDR3 consists of 16 residues.

The chain uses TRBV7-7 and TRBJ2-1; possibly TRBD1 or TRBD2 for D (5 bases each). Germline CDR1 reads SSHAT; CDR2 reads FNYEAQ (reference sequence). Trimming took off 1 base at V and 7 bases at J, with 14 bases between the two ends. There are 15 residues in the CDR3. CDR3 sequence: CASSLGEGPLNEQFF. The CDR3 bases are TGTGCCAGCAGCTTAGGTGAGGGGCCCTTGAATGAGCAGTTCTTC.

The chain combines TRBV4-2 with TRBJ1-2, with D possibly TRBD1 on 5 matching bases. This CDR3 contains 16 residues. Germline CDR1 LGHNA, CDR2 YNFKEQ. V was cut by 0 bases and J by 3 bases, with 14 bases left in between. The CDR3 bases are TGTGCCAGCAGCCAAGATTTGGGGTTCAGGGACTATGGCTACACCTTC. Its translation is CASSQDLGFRDYGYTF.

This sequence joins TRBV7-9 and TRBJ2-5; TRBD2 matches 10 bases. This CDR3 contains 16 residues. V dropped 4 bases and J dropped 5; count of bases not matched to a gene: 10. Germline assignment: CDR1 SEHNR and CDR2 FQNEAQ (reference sequence). The CDR3: CASSYLAGARGETQYF. The CDR3 nucleotides read TGTGCCAGCAGCTATCTAGCGGGAGCACGGGGGGAGACCCAGTACTTC.

The V and J genes are TRBV11-2 and TRBJ2-1; D is unresolved. CDR1 and CDR2 from the germline V gene are SGHAT and FQNNGV. With 1 base removed from V and 9 bases from J, the gap between germline ends came to 10 bases. This CDR3 region has 13 residues. The CDR3 DNA reads as TGTGCCAGCAGCTTAGGGCCAGCCGGTGAGCAGTTCTTC. Protein sequence: CASSLGPAGEQFF.

This sequence joins TRBV19 and TRBJ2-7; TRBD1 matches at 8 bases. Germline CDR1 LNHDA, CDR2 SQIVND (reference sequence). Trimming took 3 bases from V and 4 from J; bases not matched to a gene: 8. The CDR3 extends over 15 amino acids. The CDR3, as DNA: TGTGCCAGTAGTATCCCAGGCAGGGGGCATTACGAGCAGTACTTC. It translates to CASSIPGRGHYEQYF.

This sequence joins TRBV7-3 and TRBJ2-7, with 9 nucleotides matching TRBD2. In germline, CDR1 is SGHTA, CDR2 FQGTGA. This CDR3 comprises 14 residues. V gave up 5 bases and J gave up 4 bases; unmatched junction bases: 6. This CDR3 reads CASSPGLAPYEQYF. Written as DNA, the CDR3 is TGTGCCAGCAGCCCCGGACTAGCGCCATACGAGCAGTACTTC.

This clone was counted between two and nine times. This sample also contains other DNA sequences that code for the same CDR3. The chain recombines TRBV6-5 with TRBJ1-1; D gene ambiguous. The CDR3 has 13 amino acids. The V end lost 0 bases, the J end lost 1 base, and 3 bases lay between the germline ends. CDR1 is MNHEY, CDR2 SVGAGI, per germline. The CDR3 nucleotides are TGTGCCAGCAGTTACTCGTCGAACACTGAAGCTTTCTTT. Translating it yields CASSYSSNTEAFF.

The V call is TRBV6-1, the J call TRBJ2-5, with D possibly called TRBD1 or TRBD2 (5 bases each). The germline CDR1 and CDR2 sequences are MNHNS and SASEGT. Trimming took off 2 bases at V and 7 bases at J, with 11 bases between the two ends. The CDR3 covers 13 residues. The CDR3 region has the DNA TGTGCCAGCAGTGAAATGAGGGGTGGGACCCAGTACTTC. This translates into CASSEMRGGTQYF.

The gene calls are TRBV6-6 and TRBJ1-1; no definite D call. Germline V gene sequence: CDR1 MNHNY, CDR2 SVGAGI (reference sequence). The CDR3 runs to 14 residues. Trimming left V 5 bases short and J 5 bases short, with 15 bases between. The CDR3 DNA reads TGTGCCAGCAGTCCGACAAGTGCGGGGACTGAAGCTTTCTTT. It codes for CASSPTSAGTEAFF.

The V and J genes are TRBV4-3 and TRBJ1-1; maybe TRBD1 (5 bases). CDR1 and CDR2 from the germline V gene are LGHNA and YSLEER. The length of the CDR3 is 15 residues. Trimming pared 0 bases from V and 6 bases from J, leaving 14 bases between. The CDR3 reads CASSQDRNRRSEAFF. The CDR3 bases are TGCGCCAGCAGCCAAGATCGGAACAGGCGGTCTGAAGCTTTCTTT.

The chain has TRBV19 and TRBJ2-5, with 9 bases that match TRBD2. This CDR3 comprises 15 residues. The germline V gene has CDR1 LNHDA and CDR2 SQIVND (reference sequence). V shed 5 bases, J shed 1 base, and the junction held 5 bases outside the gene matches. For the CDR3, the DNA is TGTGCCAGTAGTGGGAGCGGGAGGCGCCAAGAGACCCAGTACTTC. Translation gives CASSGSGRRQETQYF.

The V call is TRBV25-1, the J call TRBJ1-2, with 8 bases fitting TRBD1. This CDR3 spans 13 amino acids. The trim removed 6 bases at V and 7 bases at J, leaving 7 bases unmatched. Germline lookup yields CDR1 MGHDK and CDR2 SYGVNS. DNA of the CDR3: TGTGCCAGCAGGGGGCCCCAGGGGGCTGGCTACACCTTC. This codes for CASRGPQGAGYTF.

The chain employs TRBV25-1 and TRBJ1-2; no reliable D call. The CDR3 has 15 amino acids. Germline CDR1 and CDR2: MGHDK and SYGVNS. The V gene lost 0 bases and the J gene lost 8 bases, with 16 bases spanning the gap. CDR3 DNA sequence: TGTGCCAGCAGTGAATATAATCAGGAATCTCGAGGCTACACCTTC. Amino acid sequence: CASSEYNQESRGYTF.

V usage is TRBV5-1 and J usage is TRBJ2-3, with a tentative D call TRBD2 (5 bases). In germline, CDR1 is SGHRS, CDR2 YFSETQ. The CDR3 is 14 residues long. V was trimmed by 1 base and J by 5 bases, leaving 11 bases between them. DNA of the CDR3: TGCGCCAGCAGCTTGCGTGTAGGGAGAGATACGCAGTATTTT. Translating it yields CASSLRVGRDTQYF.

The rearrangement links TRBV29-1 to TRBJ1-2, with a weak D call TRBD1 (5 bases). The germline CDR1 and CDR2 sequences are SQVTM and ANQGSEA. The CDR3 is 11 residues long. The CDR3 nucleotides are TGCATAATAGGACAAGAGGGGGGCTACACCTTC. Amino acid sequence: CIIGQEGGYTF. Filled out from reference TRBV29-1 and TRBJ1-2, the complete variable domain reads SAVISQKPSRDICQRGTSLTIQCQVDSQVTMMFWYRQQPGQSLTLIATANQGSEATYESGFVIDKFPISRPNLTFSTLTVSNMSPEDSSIYLCIIGQEGGYTFGSGTRLTVV.

This chain joins TRBV27 and TRBJ2-7, with a weak D call TRBD2 (6 bases). CDR3 length: 15 residues. Germline-derived CDR1 and CDR2 are MNHEY and SMNVEV (reference sequence). V was shortened by 5 bases and J by 3 bases, with 17 bases between the two germline ends. The CDR3 region has the DNA TGTGCCAGCAGTCTCACCCCGGCCGGGGGCTACGAGCAGTACTTC. It yields the protein CASSLTPAGGYEQYF.

The chain carries TRBV6-6 and TRBJ2-7; 7 nucleotides line up with TRBD1. Germline-derived CDR1 and CDR2 are MNHNY and SVGAGI (reference sequence). The CDR3 is made up of 14 amino acids. V was pared by 10 bases and J by 0 bases, with 9 bases of the junction left unmatched. CDR3 in amino acids: CATRQQGPSYEQYF. Written as DNA, the CDR3 is TGTGCCACCAGACAACAGGGGCCCTCCTACGAGCAGTACTTC.

The genes are TRBV19 and TRBJ1-4; possible D gene TRBD1, 5 bases. The CDR3 has 15 amino acids. Germline V gene data show CDR1 as LNHDA and CDR2 as SQIVND (reference sequence). V lost 3 bases and J lost 0, with 8 bases in between. CDR3 sequence reads: CASSMGEATNEKLFF. As DNA, the CDR3 is TGTGCCAGTAGTATGGGGGAGGCAACTAATGAAAAACTGTTTTTT. Using reference TRBV19 and TRBJ1-4 for the parts outside the CDR3, the full variable domain is DGGITQSPKYLFRKEGQNVTLSCEQNLNHDAMYWYRQDPGQGLRLIYYSQIVNDFQKGDIAEGYSVSREKKESFPLTVTSAQKNPTAFYLCASSMGEATNEKLFFGSGTQLSVL.

This chain connects TRBV29-1 to TRBJ2-1; tentatively, D is TRBD2 (6 bases). V was clipped by 3 bases and J by 6 bases, with 9 bases between them. The length of the CDR3 is 12 residues. Germline loops: CDR1 SQVTM, CDR2 ANQGSEA. The CDR3 here is CSVDGTSNEQFF. CDR3 nucleotide sequence: TGCAGCGTTGACGGGACTTCCAATGAGCAGTTCTTC.

V and J are TRBV19 and TRBJ1-1; D is uncertain. CDR3 size: 16 residues. V lost 6 bases to trimming and J lost 1 base, with 18 bases between them. Germline V CDR1 and CDR2: LNHDA, SQIVND (reference sequence). CDR3: CASRKLGGSGNTEAFF. In DNA form, the CDR3 reads TGTGCCAGTAGGAAATTAGGCGGGTCGGGGAACACTGAAGCTTTCTTT.

The V gene is TRBV6-6, the J gene TRBJ1-3; TRBD1 is a possible D gene (5 bases). Trimming cost V 6 bases and J 8 bases, with 17 bases left between them. The CDR3 consists of 14 residues. CDR1 and CDR2 from the germline V gene are MNHNY and SVGAGI (reference sequence). The CDR3 DNA follows: TGTGCCAGCAGACCCACGGGGGGTGTGGACACCATATATTTT. This gives the protein CASRPTGGVDTIYF.

The chain uses TRBV7-7 and TRBJ2-1; TRBD2 agrees at 9 bases. CDR3 length: 19 amino acids. Per the germline V gene, CDR1 is SSHAT and CDR2 is FNYEAQ (reference sequence). V gave up 5 bases and J gave up 0 bases; unmatched junction bases: 14. The CDR3 DNA reads TGTGCCAGCAGCCCCTTGGGCCGAGGTAGCGGGAGCTCCTACAATGAGCAGTTCTTC. It translates to CASSPLGRGSGSSYNEQFF.

Comments on this clone: Other DNA sequences in this sample translate to the same CDR3. The chain recombines TRBV9 with TRBJ1-4; TRBD1 matches 8 bases. The V and J ends lost 2 bases and 7 bases, in that order; junction bases with no gene match: 4. CDR3 length: 14 amino acids. Germline V lookup: CDR1 SGDLS, CDR2 YYNGEE. The CDR3 spells CASSVGQGGEKLFF. The CDR3 nucleotides read TGTGCCAGCAGCGTCGGACAGGGTGGTGAAAAACTGTTTTTT.

In regard to this clone: Other DNA sequences in this sample translate to the same CDR3. The J gene is TRBJ2-3, the V gene TRBV5-4; no definite D call. The CDR3 spans 13 residues. The V end lost 0 bases, the J end lost 4 bases, and 6 bases lay between the germline ends. Germline-derived CDR1 and CDR2 are SGHNT and YYREEE (reference sequence). Here the CDR3 reads CASSLGVADTQYF. DNA of the CDR3: TGTGCCAGCAGCTTGGGTGTAGCAGATACGCAGTATTTT.

This chain joins TRBV7-8 and TRBJ2-3; 11 bases match TRBD2. V shed 5 bases, J shed 6 bases, and the junction held 7 bases outside the gene matches. The CDR3 totals 15 residues. The germline V gene encodes CDR1 SGHVS and CDR2 FQNEAQ. The chain's CDR3 is CASSRIAGGLDTQYF. CDR3 DNA: TGTGCCAGCAGCCGAATAGCGGGAGGGCTTGATACGCAGTATTTT.

The chain recombines TRBV5-1 with TRBJ2-7, with TRBD1 as a possible D gene (6 bases). Trimming took off 2 bases at V and 3 bases at J, with 15 bases between the two ends. CDR1 and CDR2 from the germline V gene are SGHRS and YFSETQ. The CDR3 contains 15 residues. Written as DNA, the CDR3 is TGCGCCAGCAGCTTCGACCCCGGGACAAGCTACGAGCAGTACTTC. It translates to CASSFDPGTSYEQYF.

The rearrangement joins TRBV9 to TRBJ2-6; 8 bases agree with TRBD1. This CDR3 region has 17 residues. J gave up 0 bases and V 4 bases, and 6 bases lay outside the gene matches. Germline loops: CDR1 SGDLS, CDR2 YYNGEE. The CDR3 reads CASSIWDRISGANVLTF. The CDR3 nucleotides read TGTGCCAGCAGCATCTGGGACAGGATCTCTGGGGCCAACGTCCTGACTTTC. Full variable domain (rest looked up from reference TRBV9 and TRBJ2-6): DSGVTQTPKHLITATGQRVTLRCSPRSGDLSVYWYQQSLDQGLQFLIQYYNGEERAKGNILERFSAQQFPDLHSELNLSSLELGDSALYFCASSIWDRISGANVLTFGAGSRLTVL.